The source of this T cell receptor beta chain is a study of T-cell reconstitution after alpha-beta-depleted transplantation in children. The TCRbeta library incorporated unique molecular identifiers. TCRdb fed the PCR reads into MiXCR, producing one record per CDR3 protein. The sample has more than 450,000 distinct CDR3 sequences, 18% seen once; the top ten hold more than 2.5%. V dropped 3 bases and J dropped 3; count of bases not matched to a gene: 7. The V gene's germline CDR1 is SGHVS and CDR2 FQNEAQ. The CDR3 length is 17 residues. V gene TRBV7-8 combines with J gene TRBJ2-6, with 8 positions matching TRBD1. The sequence was obtained from a human donor who donated a stem cell graft to a child with acute lymphoblastic leukemia. Sequences were derived from PBMCs from the stem cell graft donor, sampled from the stem cell graft. CDR3 residues: CASSLDRESGGANVLTF. The CDR3 DNA sequence: TGTGCCAGCAGCTTGGACAGGGAATCGGGTGGGGCCAACGTCCTGACTTTC. Based on the CDR3 plus reference TRBV7-8 and TRBJ2-6, the full variable domain is GAGVSQSPRYKVAKRGQDVALRCDPISGHVSLFWYQQALGQGPEFLTYFQNEAQLDKSGLPSDRFFAERPEGSVSTLKIQRTQQEDSAVYLCASSLDRESGGANVLTFGAGSRLTVL.